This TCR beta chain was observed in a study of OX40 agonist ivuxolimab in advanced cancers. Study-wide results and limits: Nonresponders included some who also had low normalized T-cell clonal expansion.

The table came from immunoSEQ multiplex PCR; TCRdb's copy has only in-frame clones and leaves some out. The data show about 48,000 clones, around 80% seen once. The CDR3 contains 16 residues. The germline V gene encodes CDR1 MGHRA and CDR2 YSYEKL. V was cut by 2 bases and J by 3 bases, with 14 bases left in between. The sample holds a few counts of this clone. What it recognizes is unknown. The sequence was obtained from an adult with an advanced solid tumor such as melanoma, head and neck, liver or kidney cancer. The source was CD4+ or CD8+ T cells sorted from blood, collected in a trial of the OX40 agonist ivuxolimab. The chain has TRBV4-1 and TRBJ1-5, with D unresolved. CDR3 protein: CASSQSSSGTNQPQHF. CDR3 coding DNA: TGCGCCAGCAGCCAAAGTTCATCAGGAACCAATCAGCCCCAGCATTTT.